This T cell receptor (beta chain) was observed in a study of cytomegalovirus exposure and HLA in healthy donors. Broader study findings: TCR beta V- and J-gene trimming, according to a later analysis, was linked to a missense DCLRE1C variant. Owing to their indistinguishability, certain V segments, notably TRBV6-2 and TRBV6-3, were excluded.

With respect to this clone: Its antigen remains unknown.

The CDR3 covers 14 residues. The germline gives CDR1 MNHNS, CDR2 SASEGT. V was clipped by 6 bases and J by 1 base, with 12 bases between them. Researchers ran the PCR with 60 Vbeta and 13 Jbeta primers. Using immunoSEQ multiplex PCR, the repertoire was profiled, and TCRdb retains in-frame clones only, with some absent. The data show roughly 150,000 clones, with 80% to 85% seen just once and 1.5% held by the top ten. The V call is TRBV6-1, the J call TRBJ1-1, with no clear D. Sample: PBMCs. The TCR comes from a woman between 18 and 29 years old in good health and CMV-seronegative. The CDR3 DNA is TGTGCCAGCAGCCCCGGAGGGTGGAACACTGAAGCTTTCTTT. This encodes CASSPGGWNTEAFF.